The 10 T cell receptor beta chains given below trace back to one sample, sequenced in a study of metastatic and nonmetastatic thyroid tumors. Ahead of thyroid surgery, no patient had received treatment of any kind. TCRdb re-called the PCR reads with MiXCR. The sample yields fewer than 30,000 clones, 15% to 20% seen once. Sequencing was performed on blood. These receptors came from a female donor with papillary thyroid cancer or a benign thyroid nodule (not recorded which). Some clones in this sample may be carry-over from other donors' samples.

This clone was found a few times. The rearrangement links TRBV6-1 to TRBJ2-7, with 9 nucleotides matching TRBD2. Germline V gene sequence: CDR1 MNHNS, CDR2 SASEGT. Losses at the gene ends were 3 bases for V and 0 bases for J; bases not matched to a gene: 3. This CDR3 has 15 residues. CDR3 coding DNA: TGTGCCAGCAGTGACATTAGCGGGAGCTCCTACGAGCAGTACTTC. This gives the protein CASSDISGSSYEQYF.

This clone was seen just once. The chain couples TRBV11-3 to TRBJ1-2, with TRBD1 matching over 7 bases. The CDR3 has 16 residues. In germline, CDR1 is SGHNT, CDR2 YENEEA. With 1 base clipped from V and 6 bases from J, the junction kept 11 bases outside the gene matches. The CDR3: CASSLGDRVRPDGYTF. The CDR3 DNA reads as TGTGCCAGCAGCTTAGGCGACAGGGTGCGCCCTGATGGCTACACCTTC.

The table lists this clone with a few counts. J is TRBJ1-6 and V is TRBV20-1; the match to TRBD1 covers 8 bases. Germline V CDR1 and CDR2: DFQATT, SNEGSKA (reference sequence). This CDR3 spans 15 amino acids. Trimming took 6 bases from V and 4 from J; bases not matched to a gene: 8. The CDR3 loop reads CSAPRGPDYNSPLHF. The CDR3 bases are TGCAGTGCGCCCAGGGGGCCCGATTATAATTCACCCCTCCACTTT.

This chain uses TRBV5-1 with TRBJ2-1; D gene uncertain. The CDR3 has 13 residues. V was trimmed by 2 bases and J by 8 bases, leaving 11 bases between them. In germline, CDR1 is SGHRS, CDR2 YFSETQ. DNA of the CDR3: TGCGCCAGCAGCTTAATTGACTGGGATGAGCAGTTCTTC. Translating it yields CASSLIDWDEQFF.

By its share, this clone is medium-sized. The CDR3 spells CASSEDEKGGIYNEQFF. The CDR3 nucleotides are TGTGCCAGCAGTGAAGATGAGAAAGGGGGGATCTACAATGAGCAGTTCTTC. The chain joins TRBV6-1 to TRBJ2-1; D might be TRBD1 or TRBD2, each matching 6 bases. The CDR3 totals 17 residues. Trimming shortened V by 1 base and J by 3 bases, and 16 bases separated the two germline ends. Germline CDR1 reads MNHNS; CDR2 reads SASEGT.

Sample share makes this clone medium-sized. J is TRBJ2-7 and V is TRBV6-1, with D hard to call. Germline V gives CDR1 MNHNS, CDR2 SASEGT. Trimming pared 6 bases from V and 1 base from J, leaving 7 bases between. The CDR3 extends over 12 amino acids. The DNA of the CDR3 is TGTGCCAGCAGGTCCCAATCCTACGAGCAGTACTTC. It yields the protein CASRSQSYEQYF.

This clone is classed as medium-sized. The chain recombines TRBV27 with TRBJ2-1, with 9 bases matching TRBD2. The CDR3 length is 15 residues. V lost 5 bases, J lost 7 bases, and 9 bases stayed unmatched. CDR1 MNHEY and CDR2 SMNVEV come from the germline V gene (reference sequence). The CDR3 sequence: CASSNLAGAGNEQFF. The CDR3 nucleotides are TGTGCCAGCAGTAATTTAGCGGGAGCTGGTAATGAGCAGTTCTTC.

For this clone: This may be a read error: a much more frequent sequence differs by one nucleotide. The chain recombines TRBV11-1 with TRBJ1-2; TRBD1 agrees at 10 bases. The germline V gene has CDR1 SGHAT and CDR2 FQDESV (reference sequence). The CDR3 contains 17 residues. The CDR3 is CASSSGPRDRGFGGYTF. The CDR3 DNA is TGCGCCAGCAGCTCAGGACCCCGGGACAGGGGTTTTGGTGGCTACACCTTC.

This clone was seen repeatedly, ten times or more. J is TRBJ1-6 and V is TRBV7-9; TRBD1 is a possible D gene (5 bases). This CDR3 is 19 amino acids long. The V end lost 6 bases, the J end lost 7 bases, and 28 bases lay between the germline ends. CDR1 is SEHNR and CDR2 is FQNEAQ in the germline V gene (reference sequence). The CDR3 here is CASRGIRGQGVKGNSPLHF. The CDR3 nucleotides are TGTGCCAGCAGAGGGATTAGGGGCCAGGGTGTGAAGGGCAATTCACCCCTCCACTTT.

The sample holds a few counts of this clone. V usage is TRBV6-6 and J usage is TRBJ2-5, with 8 bases fitting TRBD1. Germline CDR1 MNHNY, CDR2 SVGAGI (reference sequence). There are 15 residues in the CDR3. The junction had 3 bases not matched to a gene; V was cut back by 2 bases and J by 1 base. This CDR3 reads CASSYGQGRQETQYF. The CDR3 DNA sequence: TGTGCCAGCAGTTACGGACAGGGACGCCAAGAGACCCAGTACTTC.